This TCR beta chain was obtained from a study of shared clonotypes between healthy human individuals. As for the study in general: Three plates were used per donor for CD4 naive, three for CD4 memory, two for CD8 naive and one for CD8 memory. Whole-study results and caveats: Only a few donors were included, so the genetic and exposure-history diversity represented was limited.

There are 15 residues in the CDR3. Germline V lookup: CDR1 MGHRA, CDR2 YSYEKL. With V trimmed by 4 bases and J by 5 bases, 7 bases remained unmatched. Sequencing used immunoSEQ multiplex PCR; TCRdb keeps in-frame clones, though not all of them. The table has 2 million to 2.5 million clones, approximately 96% seen once. Concerning this clone itself: Its antigen is still unknown.

This TCR was sampled from a man younger than 35 in good health. The specimen sequenced was naive CD4+ T cells sorted from blood. Subset specified: CD45RA+ positively selected. V and J are TRBV4-1 and TRBJ2-7; 11 positions agree with TRBD1. This CDR3 reads CASSRTGTGGDEQYF. The DNA of the CDR3 is TGCGCCAGCAGCCGGACCGGGACAGGGGGGGACGAGCAGTACTTC.